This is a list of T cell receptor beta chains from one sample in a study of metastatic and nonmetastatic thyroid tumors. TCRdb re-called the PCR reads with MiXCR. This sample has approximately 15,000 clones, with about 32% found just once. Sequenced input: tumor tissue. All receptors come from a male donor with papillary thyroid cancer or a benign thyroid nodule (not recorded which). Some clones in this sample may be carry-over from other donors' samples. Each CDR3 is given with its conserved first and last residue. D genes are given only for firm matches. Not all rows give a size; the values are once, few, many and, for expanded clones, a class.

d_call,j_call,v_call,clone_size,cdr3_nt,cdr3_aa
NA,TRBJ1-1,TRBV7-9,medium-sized,TGTGCCAGCAGTTTTGGAAGATTTGAAGCTTTCTTT,CASSFGRFEAFF
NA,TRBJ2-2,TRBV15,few,TGTGCCACCAGCAGGGACGGGCGGGGGCCCGGGGAGCTGTTTTTT,CATSRDGRGPGELFF
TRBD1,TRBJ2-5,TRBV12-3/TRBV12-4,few,TGTGTCAGCAGCCCCGGACAGGGGGCGAGGGGGACCCAGTACTTC,CVSSPGQGARGTQYF
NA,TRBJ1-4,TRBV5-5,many,TGTGCCAGCAGCTTGAACAGTGATGAAAAACTGTTTTTT,CASSLNSDEKLFF
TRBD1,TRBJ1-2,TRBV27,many,TGTGCCAGCAGTTTATCGGCCGGGACAGGGGACTATGGCTACACCTTC,CASSLSAGTGDYGYTF
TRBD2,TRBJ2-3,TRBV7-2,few,TGTGCCAGCAGCCGGACTAGCGGCGGGCCTTTTTTT,CASSRTSGGPFF
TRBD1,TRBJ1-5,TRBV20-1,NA,TGCAGTGCCGTCGGACAGGATAATCAGCCCCAGCATTTT,CSAVGQDNQPQHF
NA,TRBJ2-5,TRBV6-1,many,TGTGCCCAATCCCGAACAATCCGAGAGACCCAGTACTTC,CAQSRTIRETQYF
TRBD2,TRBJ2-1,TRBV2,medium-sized,TGTGCCAGCAGTGAGCCAGCGGGAGGCGGGCAGGGGTTCTTC,CASSEPAGGGQGFF
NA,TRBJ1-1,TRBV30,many,TGTGCCTGGGGGGGGGTTGGTTGGGGAGCTTTCTTT,CAWGGVGWGAFF
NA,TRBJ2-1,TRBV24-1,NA,TGTGCCACCAGTAACCGGGGCAATGAGCAGTTCTTC,CATSNRGNEQFF
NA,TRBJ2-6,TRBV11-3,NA,TGTGCCAGCAGCCCTGGAGGATTCTCTGGGGCCAACGTCCTGACTTTC,CASSPGGFSGANVLTF
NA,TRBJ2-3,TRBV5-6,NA,TGTGCCAGCAGCACTGGGACGGTCTCGTATTTT,CASSTGTVSYF